The text below deals with one T cell receptor (beta chain). The identical CDR3 is also encoded by other nucleotide sequences in the sample. The data were obtained in a study of graft-versus-host responses after intestinal transplantation. Study information: Multivisceral, liver-intestinal, or isolated intestinal transplants were received by the recipients. Anti-thymocyte globulin served as induction for all recipients, who then took tacrolimus and steroids for approximately 3 years. Regarding the study as a whole: Within allografts, high graft-versus-host to host-versus-graft clonal ratios were seen among patients with graft-donor T cell macrochimerism.

Sequencing used immunoSEQ multiplex PCR; TCRdb keeps in-frame clones, though not all of them. The data hold approximately 15,000 clones, with approximately 37% observed a single time. Responders (roughly 200,000, CFSE-labeled) were co-plated with roughly 200,000 irradiated, violet-dye-labeled stimulators. CFSE-low proliferating responders, CD3+CD4+ and CD3+CD8+, were sorted post-reaction. Germline V lookup: CDR1 SNHLY, CDR2 FYNNEI. The CDR3 runs 16 residues. The V gene lost 3 bases and the J gene lost 5 bases, with 17 bases spanning the gap. The sample was alloreactive CD8+ T cells from a mixed lymphocyte reaction culture, taken before intestinal transplant. Subset here: CFSE-low proliferating T cells sorted from roughly six-day pre-transplant mixed lymphocyte reaction (GvH or HvG direction). This sequence originates from a human patient who received an intestinal transplant. This chain joins TRBV2 and TRBJ1-5; the D gene is possibly TRBD1 (5 bases). The DNA for the CDR3 is TGTGCCAGCAGTGAGTTTAATGGGGCAGGTGATCAGCCCCAGCATTTT. It yields the protein CASSEFNGAGDQPQHF.